This T cell receptor beta chain was sequenced for a study of T cells in localized non-small cell lung cancer. The repertoire was sequenced with immunoSEQ multiplex PCR; TCRdb's copy has only in-frame clones and lacks some. Of some 25,000 clones detected, roughly 92% appear once; the ten largest clones hold 2.5% to 3%. The CDR3 loop spans 14 amino acids. Germline V CDR1 and CDR2: MNHEY, SVGAGI. Trimming took 6 bases from V and 6 from J, leaving 15 bases between them. The sequence was collected from a woman aged 40-69 years with stage I lung adenocarcinoma. The chain joins TRBV6-5 to TRBJ2-1, with D perhaps matching TRBD1 (6 bases). Sequenced here: peripheral blood, sampled before any cancer treatment. The CDR3 here is CASRLLGAGNEQFF. DNA for the CDR3: TGTGCCAGCAGGTTACTGGGGGCGGGCAATGAGCAGTTCTTC.